The clone carrying this TCR beta chain was seen a few times. Its antigen is still unknown. TCRdb re-derived calls from the 5' RACE reads in MiXCR, one entry per CDR3 protein. The profile shows hundreds of thousands of distinct CDR3 sequences, about an eighth of them singletons. The data were obtained in a study of T-cell memory formation after mild COVID-19. Whole-study findings and limits: That cross-reactive memory joined was suggested by some responding clones appearing in pre-infection memory.

From germline, CDR1 is WSHSY and CDR2 SAAADI. The V end lost 0 bases, the J end lost 4 bases, and 5 bases lay between the germline ends. This CDR3 contains 13 residues. The J gene is TRBJ2-3, the V gene TRBV10-2; a weak D match, TRBD2 (5 bases). Specimen: PBMCs or a T cell subset sorted from them (not recorded which). This receptor was obtained from a man younger than 35 who had mild COVID-19 (a few samples of this study predate the infection). Cell type and time point are not known. The CDR3 reads CASSESRADTQYF. CDR3 bases: TGCGCCAGCAGTGAGTCGAGGGCAGATACGCAGTATTTT.